The TCR beta chain described here comes from a study of T cell responses to AZD1222 COVID-19 vaccine. Study-wide points: Unmutated regions of variants are reportedly targeted by nearly half of spike-specific TCRs. Breadth and depth of Spike-specific TCRs rose after two AZD1222 doses. Females made up more of the donors, who were largely white British, and clonal diversity may have come out too low. Only a handful of individuals given AZD1222 were seropositive at baseline.

Libraries were prepared by immunoSEQ multiplex PCR; TCRdb keeps only in-frame clonotypes and omits some of them. The sample gives 50,000 to 70,000 clones, around 85% of which show up once; roughly a fifth is in the top ten. The CDR3 runs 14 residues. Germline values: CDR1 SEHNR, CDR2 FQNEAQ (reference sequence). Deletions cut 5 bases from V and 1 base from J, with 11 bases between. A remark on this clone: Its antigen is still unknown.

The source material was peripheral blood, sampled on day 0 of MenACWY control vaccination. The receptor's source is an adult in good health. The chain employs TRBV7-9 and TRBJ1-1; D not certain. This CDR3 is CASSVLAKNTEAFF. For the CDR3, the DNA is TGTGCCAGCAGCGTATTGGCTAAGAACACTGAAGCTTTCTTT.